This TCR beta chain was identified in a study of cytomegalovirus exposure and HLA in healthy donors. Study-wide results and caveats: Donors were assumed by presence/absence analyses to have roughly uniform sequencing depth. Immune exposure information comprised only CMV serostatus. High specificity and sensitivity for cytomegalovirus status were reported for the classifier.

PCR primers comprised 60 Vbeta and 13 Jbeta primers. Profiling relied on immunoSEQ multiplex PCR, and the TCRdb table lists in-frame clones only, not all of them. The sample consists of roughly 120,000 clones, about 16% of them appearing once. The CDR3 length is 15 residues. V was clipped by 0 bases and J by 1 base; unmatched bases: 4. Per the germline V gene, CDR1 is SQVTM and CDR2 is ANQGSEA. The sample holds a few counts of this clone. Its target is not known. The origin of this receptor is a woman aged 18-29 years in good health and CMV-seronegative. Sequenced: PBMCs. The chain carries TRBV29-1 and TRBJ2-7, with TRBD1 matching over 9 bases. The CDR3 DNA sequence: TGCAGCGTTGAAGAAATGGGGACAGGGTCCTACGAGCAGTACTTC. It yields the protein CSVEEMGTGSYEQYF.